This T cell receptor (beta chain) was sequenced for a study of a mutant IDH1 vaccine in newly diagnosed glioma. Study-level background: The treated group averaged about 44 years old and was roughly 62% male, about 40% female. Pretreatment consisted of radiotherapy, temozolomide, or both, with most receiving both.

Sequencing was performed with immunoSEQ multiplex PCR; in TCRdb, only in-frame clones are kept and a portion is missing. The table shows 25,000 to 35,000 clones, with approximately 80% occurring only once. This CDR3 has 13 amino acids. Germline V gene sequence: CDR1 ENHRY, CDR2 SYGVKD. V lost 3 bases to trimming and J lost 3 bases; unmatched junction nucleotides: 1. This clone was seen more than once but under ten times. Its matching antigen is unknown. Time point in this sample: week 23, last vaccination. A 20-mer mutant IDH1 peptide at 300 ug was injected subcutaneously with topical imiquimod. Specimen: PBMCs, collected from a glioma patient whose treatment included an IDH1 peptide vaccine. The clonotype was recovered from a woman younger than 35 with glioma. V gene TRBV10-3 combines with J gene TRBJ1-2, with TRBD1 matching over 7 bases. The chain's CDR3 is CAISEGQDYGYTF. CDR3 in DNA: TGTGCCATCAGTGAAGGACAGGACTATGGCTACACCTTC.